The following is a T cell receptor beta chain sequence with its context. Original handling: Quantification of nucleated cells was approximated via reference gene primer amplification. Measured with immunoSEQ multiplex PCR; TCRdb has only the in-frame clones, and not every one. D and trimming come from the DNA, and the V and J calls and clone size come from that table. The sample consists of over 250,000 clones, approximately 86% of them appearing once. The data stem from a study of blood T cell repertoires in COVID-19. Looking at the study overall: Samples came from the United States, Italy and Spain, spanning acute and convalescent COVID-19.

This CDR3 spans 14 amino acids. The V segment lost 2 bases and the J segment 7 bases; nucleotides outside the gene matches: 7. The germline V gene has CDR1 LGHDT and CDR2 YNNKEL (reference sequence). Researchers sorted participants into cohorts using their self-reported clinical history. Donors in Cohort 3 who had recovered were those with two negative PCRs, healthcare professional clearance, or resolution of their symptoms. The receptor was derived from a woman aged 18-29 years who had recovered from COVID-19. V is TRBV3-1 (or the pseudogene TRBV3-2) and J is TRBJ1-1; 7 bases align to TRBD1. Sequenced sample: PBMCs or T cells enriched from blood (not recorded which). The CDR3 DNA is TGTGCCAGCAGCCAACACTCCCGGGACAGTGAAGCTTTCTTT. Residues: CASSQHSRDSEAFF.